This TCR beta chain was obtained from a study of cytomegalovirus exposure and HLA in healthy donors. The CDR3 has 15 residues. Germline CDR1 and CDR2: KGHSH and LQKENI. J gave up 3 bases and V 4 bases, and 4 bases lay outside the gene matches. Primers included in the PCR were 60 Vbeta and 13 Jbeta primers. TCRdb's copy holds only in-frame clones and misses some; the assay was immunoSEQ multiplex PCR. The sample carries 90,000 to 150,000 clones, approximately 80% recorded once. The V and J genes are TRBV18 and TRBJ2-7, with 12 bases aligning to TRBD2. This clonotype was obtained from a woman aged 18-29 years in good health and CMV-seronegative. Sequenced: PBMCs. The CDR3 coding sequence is TGTGCCAGCTCACTTACTAGCGGGGGGCGCTACGAGCAGTACTTC. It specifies CASSLTSGGRYEQYF.